A single sample is the source of the 6 T cell receptor beta chains below, sequenced in a study of blood T cell repertoires in COVID-19 (dated by TCRdb to 2018 to 2021). Libraries came from the immunoSEQ multiplex PCR assay. This is the immuneACCESS table as TCRdb keeps it, with only in-frame sequences that have V and J called. A part of the clones is gone; compared with another copy, unresolved V genes explain less than half, and the rest is unexplained. The sample contains 120,000 to 150,000 clones, around three quarters of them found a single time. The ten largest clones take up around 3.3% of the sample. The sample was peripheral blood. The receptors originated from a man in his fifties or sixties with acute or convalescent COVID-19.

This clone was detected once. The chain recombines TRBV15 with TRBJ2-1, with 7 bases fitting TRBD2. This CDR3 has 19 amino acids. V shed 0 bases and J 0 bases; nucleotides not matched to a gene: 11. Germline loops: CDR1 LNHNV, CDR2 YYDKDF (reference sequence). The CDR3 coding sequence is TGTGCCACCAGCAGAGATTTGACTAGCACTATCACCTCCTACAATGAGCAGTTCTTC. As protein: CATSRDLTSTITSYNEQFF.

The rearrangement links TRBV7-2 to TRBJ2-1; 10 bases line up with TRBD2. V lost 1 base, J lost 7 bases, and 4 bases stayed unmatched. In germline, CDR1 is SGHTA, CDR2 FQGNSA. CDR3 length: 15 residues. CDR3 nucleotides: TGTGCCAGCAGCTTAGGGAGCGGGAGGGCTAATGAGCAGTTCTTC. It codes for CASSLGSGRANEQFF.

The rearrangement joins TRBV29-1 to TRBJ1-3; 7 bases line up with TRBD1. The CDR3 spans 15 residues. The trim removed 4 bases at V and 2 bases at J, leaving 8 bases unmatched. CDR1 is SQVTM and CDR2 is ANQGSEA in the germline V gene. CDR3 sequence: CSVGFNTGAGNTIYF. The CDR3 nucleotides read TGCAGCGTTGGCTTCAATACAGGGGCTGGAAACACCATATATTTT.

J is TRBJ2-7 and V is TRBV10-2, with D possibly matching TRBD2 (6 bases). There are 15 residues in the CDR3. The V gene lost 6 bases and the J gene lost 1 base, with 16 bases spanning the gap. Germline values: CDR1 WSHSY, CDR2 SAAADI. CDR3 sequence: CASRLAASPSYEQYF. The DNA of the CDR3 is TGCGCCAGCAGACTAGCTGCCTCTCCATCCTACGAGCAGTACTTC.

This clone appeared a few times. This CDR3 reads CASSTPRLYDGYTF. The CDR3 nucleotides are TGTGCCAGCAGTACCCCGCGGCTCTACGATGGCTACACCTTC. J is TRBJ1-2 and V is TRBV6-2 or TRBV6-3; unclear D gene. CDR1 is MNHEY, CDR2 SVGEGT, per germline. This CDR3 spans 14 amino acids. The V end was cut by 5 bases, the J end by 6 bases, with 16 bases between.

The chain combines TRBV19 with TRBJ2-3, with D possibly TRBD2 on 5 matching bases. Between the trimmed V and J ends, which lost 3 bases and 2 bases, there was a span of 15 bases. Per germline, CDR1 LNHDA and CDR2 SQIVND (reference sequence). The length of the CDR3 is 16 residues. In DNA, the CDR3 is TGTGCCAGTAGTATCGGTGCGGGCGGCCCCACAGATACGCAGTATTTT. This codes for CASSIGAGGPTDTQYF.